Presented here are 15 T cell receptor beta chains from one specimen sequenced in a study of control samples from healthy donors and cancer patients. Some clones are missing from TCRdb's copy, which holds only in-frame ones; the method was immunoSEQ multiplex PCR. The sample lists around 100,000 clones, more than 85% occurring once. Source material: blood. The source is a woman in her fifties or sixties in good health.

This chain links TRBV10-3 with TRBJ1-5; 8 bases match TRBD1. This CDR3 contains 14 residues. The ends lost 3 bases at V and 7 bases at J; junction bases unmatched: 5. Germline CDR1 reads ENHRY; CDR2 reads SYGVKD. The CDR3 is CAISERTGYQPQHF. The CDR3 DNA follows: TGTGCCATCAGTGAAAGGACAGGGTACCAGCCCCAGCATTTT.

The count of this clone is one. This chain uses TRBV19 with TRBJ2-5; 10 bases agree with TRBD2. Germline V lookup: CDR1 LNHDA, CDR2 SQIVND (reference sequence). J lost 5 bases, V lost 4 bases, and 7 bases had no gene match. The CDR3 sequence is 15 residues long. CDR3 nucleotides: TGTGCCAGTAGTAAGCGGGGGGGCCTATTCGAGACCCAGTACTTC. It translates to CASSKRGGLFETQYF. The variable domain in full, completed from reference TRBV19 and TRBJ2-5, reads DGGITQSPKYLFRKEGQNVTLSCEQNLNHDAMYWYRQDPGQGLRLIYYSQIVNDFQKGDIAEGYSVSREKKESFPLTVTSAQKNPTAFYLCASSKRGGLFETQYFGPGTRLLVL.

CDR3 sequence: CSVEDRELLPNYGYTF. CDR3 sequence (DNA): TGCAGCGTTGAAGACCGAGAACTCCTTCCTAACTATGGCTACACCTTC. The chain joins TRBV29-1 to TRBJ1-2, with no clear D. This CDR3 comprises 16 residues. The V gene's germline CDR1 is SQVTM and CDR2 ANQGSEA. V was trimmed by 0 bases and J by 0 bases, leaving 14 bases between them. The complete variable domain, with remaining parts taken from reference TRBV29-1 and TRBJ1-2, reads SAVISQKPSRDICQRGTSLTIQCQVDSQVTMMFWYRQQPGQSLTLIATANQGSEATYESGFVIDKFPISRPNLTFSTLTVSNMSPEDSSIYLCSVEDRELLPNYGYTFGSGTRLTVV.

This rearrangement joins TRBV5-6 to TRBJ2-3; 10 bases map to TRBD2. The CDR3 consists of 16 residues. The germline CDR1 and CDR2 sequences are SGHDT and YYEEEE. The J segment lost 3 bases and the V segment lost 3 bases, leaving 7 bases of the junction unmatched. Here the CDR3 DNA reads TGTGCCAGCAGCTCGTTAGCGGGAGGAGCGACAGATACGCAGTATTTT. As protein: CASSSLAGGATDTQYF.

This chain connects TRBV7-9 to TRBJ2-1, with D unresolved. Germline assignment: CDR1 SEHNR and CDR2 FQNEAQ (reference sequence). V was clipped by 1 base and J by 8 bases, with 15 bases between them. The CDR3 contains 15 residues. As DNA, the CDR3 is TGTGCCAGCAGCTTAGGAGGAACTGCTGTAGATGAGCAGTTCTTC. Residues: CASSLGGTAVDEQFF.

This sequence joins TRBV4-1 and TRBJ1-1; TRBD1 matches at 9 bases. Germline CDR1 is MGHRA and CDR2 is YSYEKL. J gave up 4 bases and V 0 bases, and 12 bases lay outside the gene matches. The CDR3 sequence is 18 residues long. CDR3 loop: CASSQEGGTGSFITEAFF. CDR3 DNA: TGCGCCAGCAGCCAAGAGGGTGGGACAGGGTCATTCATCACTGAAGCTTTCTTT.

The rearrangement joins TRBV7-3 to TRBJ2-3; D might be TRBD1 (6 bases). The CDR3 has 15 amino acids. Germline CDR1 SGHTA, CDR2 FQGTGA. Deletions cut 2 bases from V and 2 bases from J, with 11 bases between. CDR3 sequence: CASSLWGTLTDTQYF. CDR3 in DNA: TGTGCCAGCAGCTTATGGGGGACACTCACAGATACGCAGTATTTT.

The rearrangement links TRBV21-1 to TRBJ1-3. TRBV21-1 is assigned pseudogene status. The CDR3 is made up of 13 amino acids. CDR3 protein: CADKGGTGNTIYF. The CDR3 DNA reads TGTGCTGATAAGGGCGGGACTGGAAACACCATATATTTT.

The rearrangement joins TRBV28 to TRBJ1-5; no definite D call. CDR3 length: 16 residues. CDR1 MDHEN and CDR2 SYDVKM come from the germline V gene. Trimming removed 8 bases at V and 2 bases at J, with 19 bases between. The DNA for the CDR3 is TGTGCCAGCTATCCGTTCCCTCACTTTGGCAATCAGCCCCAGCATTTT. Translating gives CASYPFPHFGNQPQHF.

V is TRBV6-1 and J is TRBJ1-1, with 7 bases aligning to TRBD1. The CDR3 loop spans 16 amino acids. Germline V lookup: CDR1 MNHNS, CDR2 SASEGT. V lost 3 bases, J lost 3 bases, and 10 bases stayed unmatched. CDR3 DNA: TGTGCCAGCAGTGAGACCATTAAAACAGGGGACACTGAAGCTTTCTTT. Translation gives CASSETIKTGDTEAFF.

The chain recombines TRBV4-3 with TRBJ1-1, with 8 nucleotides matching TRBD1. CDR3 length: 15 amino acids. Germline V CDR1 and CDR2: LGHNA, YSLEER. Unmatched junction bases numbered 5, after V lost 1 base and J lost 4 bases. DNA for the CDR3: TGCGCCAGCAGCCAAGGGACAGGGATAGGCACTGAAGCTTTCTTT. Amino acids: CASSQGTGIGTEAFF.

The rearrangement uses TRBV7-6 and TRBJ2-1, with 9 bases identical to TRBD1. The CDR3 has 17 residues. J gave up 2 bases and V 2 bases, and 7 bases lay outside the gene matches. Germline CDR1 SGHVS, CDR2 FNYEAQ. The CDR3 nucleotides read TGTGCCAGCAGCTTACCCTCTACAGGGGGCGCCTACAATGAGCAGTTCTTC. This encodes CASSLPSTGGAYNEQFF.

The chain combines TRBV7-9 with TRBJ2-5; 15 bases line up with TRBD2. V shed 5 bases and J 7 bases; nucleotides not matched to a gene: 11. CDR1 and CDR2 (germline): SEHNR, FQNEAQ (reference sequence). The CDR3 consists of 17 residues. The CDR3 nucleotides are TGTGCCAGCAGCCGCGGACTAGCGGGAGGGCCAGCAGGGACCCAGTACTTC. This encodes CASSRGLAGGPAGTQYF.

The chain recombines TRBV20-1 with TRBJ2-1; D remains unclear. CDR3 size: 11 residues. Trimming took 5 bases from V and 5 from J, leaving 7 bases between them. The germline V gene encodes CDR1 DFQATT and CDR2 SNEGSKA (reference sequence). Here the CDR3 DNA reads TGCAGTGCTCAAGGGAACAATGAGCAGTTCTTC. It is translated as CSAQGNNEQFF.

J is TRBJ1-4 and V is TRBV3-1 (or the pseudogene TRBV3-2); D is ambiguous. The CDR3 runs 16 residues. CDR1 LGHDT and CDR2 YNNKEL come from the germline V gene (reference sequence). V was cut by 3 bases and J by 6 bases, with 17 bases left in between. This CDR3 reads CASSHGLRPWDEKLFF. Written as DNA, the CDR3 is TGTGCCAGCAGCCATGGTTTGCGACCTTGGGATGAAAAACTGTTTTTT.